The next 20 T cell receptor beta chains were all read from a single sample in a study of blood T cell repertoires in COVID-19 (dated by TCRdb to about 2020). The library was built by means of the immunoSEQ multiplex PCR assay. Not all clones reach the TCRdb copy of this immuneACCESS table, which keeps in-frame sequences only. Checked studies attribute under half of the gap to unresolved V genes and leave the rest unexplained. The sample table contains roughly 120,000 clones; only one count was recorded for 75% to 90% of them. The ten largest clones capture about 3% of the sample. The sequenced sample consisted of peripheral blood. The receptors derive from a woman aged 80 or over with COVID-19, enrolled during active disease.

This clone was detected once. The CDR3 nucleotides read TGCGCCAGCAGCTTCGGGAGGGGCAAAAACACTGAAGCTTTCTTT. This codes for CASSFGRGKNTEAFF. The chain uses TRBV5-1 and TRBJ1-1; D perhaps matches TRBD1 (5 bases). The V and J ends lost 2 bases and 2 bases respectively, with 13 bases between them. Germline loops: CDR1 SGHRS, CDR2 YFSETQ. The CDR3 is 15 residues long.

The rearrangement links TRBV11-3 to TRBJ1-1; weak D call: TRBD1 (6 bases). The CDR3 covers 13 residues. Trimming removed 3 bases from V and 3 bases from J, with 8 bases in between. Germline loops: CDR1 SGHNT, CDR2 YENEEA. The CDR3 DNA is TGTGCCAGCAGCTTGAACAGGGACACTGAAGCTTTCTTT. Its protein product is CASSLNRDTEAFF.

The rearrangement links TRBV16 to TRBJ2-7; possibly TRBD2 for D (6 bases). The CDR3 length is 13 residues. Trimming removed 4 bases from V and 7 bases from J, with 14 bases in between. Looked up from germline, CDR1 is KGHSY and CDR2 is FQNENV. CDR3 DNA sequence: TGTGCCAGCAGCCCGGGGTTCCGGGGGGAGCAGTACTTC. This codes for CASSPGFRGEQYF.

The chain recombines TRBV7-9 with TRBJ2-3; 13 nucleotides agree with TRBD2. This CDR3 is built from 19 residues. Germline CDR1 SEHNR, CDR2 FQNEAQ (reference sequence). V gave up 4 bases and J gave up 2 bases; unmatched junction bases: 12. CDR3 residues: CASSSPKKTSGRTTDTQYF. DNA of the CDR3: TGTGCCAGCAGCTCCCCGAAGAAGACTAGCGGGAGGACCACAGATACGCAGTATTTT. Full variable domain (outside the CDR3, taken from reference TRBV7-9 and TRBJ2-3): DTGVSQNPRHKITKRGQNVTFRCDPISEHNRLYWYRQTLGQGPEFLTYFQNEAQLEKSRLLSDRFSAERPKGSFSTLEIQRTEQGDSAMYLCASSSPKKTSGRTTDTQYFGPGTRLTVL.

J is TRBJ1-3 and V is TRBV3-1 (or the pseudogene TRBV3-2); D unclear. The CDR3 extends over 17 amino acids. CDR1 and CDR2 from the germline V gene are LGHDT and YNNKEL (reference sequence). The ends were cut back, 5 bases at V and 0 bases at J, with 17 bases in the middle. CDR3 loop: CASSESGQVLSGNTIYF. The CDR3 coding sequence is TGTGCCAGCAGCGAAAGTGGGCAGGTTCTCTCTGGAAACACCATATATTTT.

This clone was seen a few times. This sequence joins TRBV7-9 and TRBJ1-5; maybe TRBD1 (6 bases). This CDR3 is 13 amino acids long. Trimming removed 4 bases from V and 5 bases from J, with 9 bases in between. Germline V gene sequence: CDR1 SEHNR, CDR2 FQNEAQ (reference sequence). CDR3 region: CASSWTEDQPQHF. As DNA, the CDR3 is TGTGCCAGCAGCTGGACAGAGGATCAGCCCCAGCATTTT.

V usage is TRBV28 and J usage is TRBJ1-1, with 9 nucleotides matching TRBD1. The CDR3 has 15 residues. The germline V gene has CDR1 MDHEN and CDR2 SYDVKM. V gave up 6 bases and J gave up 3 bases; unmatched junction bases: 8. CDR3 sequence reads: CASRGTGREYTEAFF. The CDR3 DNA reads TGTGCCAGCAGAGGGACAGGGAGGGAGTACACTGAAGCTTTCTTT. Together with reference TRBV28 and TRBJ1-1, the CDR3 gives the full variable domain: DVKVTQSSRYLVKRTGEKVFLECVQDMDHENMFWYRQDPGLGLRLIYFSYDVKMKEKGDIPEGYSVSREKKERFSLILESASTNQTSMYLCASRGTGREYTEAFFGQGTRLTVV.

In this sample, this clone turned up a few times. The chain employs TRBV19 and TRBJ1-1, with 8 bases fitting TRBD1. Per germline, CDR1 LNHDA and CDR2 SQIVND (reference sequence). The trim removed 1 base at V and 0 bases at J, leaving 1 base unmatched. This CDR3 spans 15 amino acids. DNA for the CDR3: TGTGCCAGTAGTATAGGACAGGGGCTGAACACTGAAGCTTTCTTT. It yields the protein CASSIGQGLNTEAFF.

The CDR3 sequence is CASSFEAGAREQYF. DNA of the CDR3: TGTGCCAGCAGTTTCGAAGCGGGAGCGCGGGAGCAGTACTTC. The chain joins TRBV28 to TRBJ2-7; 8 bases line up with TRBD2. The germline V gene has CDR1 MDHEN and CDR2 SYDVKM. V shed 3 bases and J 7 bases; nucleotides not matched to a gene: 8. This CDR3 has 14 residues.

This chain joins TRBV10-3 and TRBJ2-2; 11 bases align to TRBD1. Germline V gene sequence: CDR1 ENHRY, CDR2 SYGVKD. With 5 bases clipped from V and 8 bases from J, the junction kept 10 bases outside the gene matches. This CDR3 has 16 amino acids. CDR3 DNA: TGTGCCATCAGTAACCGGGACAGGGGGATAGAAGGGGAGCTGTTTTTT. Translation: CAISNRDRGIEGELFF.

CDR3 nucleotide sequence: TGTGCCAGCAGTCGGGACAGCCTCCCTGGGGCCAACGTCCTGACTTTC. It yields the protein CASSRDSLPGANVLTF. This chain uses TRBV2 with TRBJ2-6, with 7 bases that match TRBD1. Trimming cost V 5 bases and J 2 bases; bases outside gene matches: 6. The CDR3 has 16 residues. Per germline, CDR1 SNHLY and CDR2 FYNNEI.

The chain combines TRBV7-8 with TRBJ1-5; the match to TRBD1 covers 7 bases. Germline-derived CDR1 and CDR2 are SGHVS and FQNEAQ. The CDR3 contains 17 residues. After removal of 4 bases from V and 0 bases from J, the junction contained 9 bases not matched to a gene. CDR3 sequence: CASSSIGTASSNQPQHF. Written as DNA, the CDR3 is TGTGCCAGCAGCTCGATAGGGACAGCGAGTAGCAATCAGCCCCAGCATTTT.

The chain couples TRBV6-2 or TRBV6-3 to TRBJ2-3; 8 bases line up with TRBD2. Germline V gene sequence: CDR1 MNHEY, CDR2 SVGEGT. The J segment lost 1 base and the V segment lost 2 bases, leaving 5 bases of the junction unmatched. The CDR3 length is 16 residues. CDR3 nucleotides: TGTGCCAGCAGTTACAGCGGGGGAAGTGGCACAGATACGCAGTATTTT. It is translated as CASSYSGGSGTDTQYF.

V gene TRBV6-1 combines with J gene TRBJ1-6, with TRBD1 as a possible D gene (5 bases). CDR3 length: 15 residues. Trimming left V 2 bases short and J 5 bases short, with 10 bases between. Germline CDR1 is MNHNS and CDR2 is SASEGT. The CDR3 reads CASSETGRNNSPLHF. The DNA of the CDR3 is TGTGCCAGCAGTGAAACAGGACGGAATAATTCACCCCTCCACTTT.

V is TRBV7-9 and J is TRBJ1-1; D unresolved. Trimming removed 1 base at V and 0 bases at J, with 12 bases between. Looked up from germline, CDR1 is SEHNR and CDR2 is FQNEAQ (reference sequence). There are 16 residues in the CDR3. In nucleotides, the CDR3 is TGTGCCAGCAGCTTAGTAGGACTACCCATGAACACTGAAGCTTTCTTT. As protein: CASSLVGLPMNTEAFF.

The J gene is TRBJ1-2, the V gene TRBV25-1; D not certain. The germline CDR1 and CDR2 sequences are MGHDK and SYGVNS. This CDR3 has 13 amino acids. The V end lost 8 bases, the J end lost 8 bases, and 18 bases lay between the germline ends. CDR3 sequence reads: CASRGRTRSGYTF. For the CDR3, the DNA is TGTGCCAGCCGCGGGAGAACGAGGAGCGGCTACACCTTC.

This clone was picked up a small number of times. In DNA form, the CDR3 reads TGTGCCAGCAGCCTCCAGGGTTCCTACGAGCAGTACTTC. As protein: CASSLQGSYEQYF. The chain couples TRBV28 to TRBJ2-7; weak D call: TRBD1 (5 bases). V lost 6 bases and J lost 1, with 10 bases in between. Germline V CDR1 and CDR2: MDHEN, SYDVKM. The CDR3 is 13 residues long.

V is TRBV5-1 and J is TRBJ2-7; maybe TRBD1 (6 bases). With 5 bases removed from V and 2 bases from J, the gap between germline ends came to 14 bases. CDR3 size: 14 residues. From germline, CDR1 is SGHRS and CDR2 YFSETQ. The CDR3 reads CASSKDSSTYEQYF. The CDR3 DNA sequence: TGCGCCAGCAGTAAGGACAGTTCGACCTACGAGCAGTACTTC.

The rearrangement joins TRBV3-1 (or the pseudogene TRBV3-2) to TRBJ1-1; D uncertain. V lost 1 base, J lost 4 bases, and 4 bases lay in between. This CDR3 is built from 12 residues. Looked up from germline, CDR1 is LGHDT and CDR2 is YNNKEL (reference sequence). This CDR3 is CASSQGSTEAFF. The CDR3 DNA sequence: TGTGCCAGCAGCCAAGGGAGCACTGAAGCTTTCTTT.

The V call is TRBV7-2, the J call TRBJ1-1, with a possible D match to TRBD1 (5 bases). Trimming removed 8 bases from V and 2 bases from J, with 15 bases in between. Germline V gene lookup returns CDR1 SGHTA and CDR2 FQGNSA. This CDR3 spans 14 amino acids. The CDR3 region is CASQRRGPNTEAFF. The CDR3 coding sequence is TGTGCCAGCCAAAGGAGGGGCCCAAACACTGAAGCTTTCTTT.